This T cell receptor (beta chain) was sequenced during a study of blood T cell repertoires in COVID-19. As processed by the authors: Researchers report that nucleated cell counts were estimated from reference gene primer amplification. Sequencing used immunoSEQ multiplex PCR; TCRdb keeps in-frame clones, though not all of them. V, J and clone size reflect that table, while D and trimming were determined from the DNA. The sample lists 80,000 or so clones, 65% to 90% occurring once. J lost 0 bases, V lost 5 bases, and 5 bases had no gene match. Germline V lookup: CDR1 LNHDA, CDR2 SQIVND (reference sequence). CDR3 length: 15 residues.

The TCR originated in an elderly man with acute or convalescent COVID-19. The sample comprised peripheral blood. The chain combines TRBV19 with TRBJ1-1; 8 bases line up with TRBD1. CDR3 loop: CASSDRGSLNTEAFF. The CDR3 region has the DNA TGTGCCAGTAGTGACAGGGGTTCCTTGAACACTGAAGCTTTCTTT.